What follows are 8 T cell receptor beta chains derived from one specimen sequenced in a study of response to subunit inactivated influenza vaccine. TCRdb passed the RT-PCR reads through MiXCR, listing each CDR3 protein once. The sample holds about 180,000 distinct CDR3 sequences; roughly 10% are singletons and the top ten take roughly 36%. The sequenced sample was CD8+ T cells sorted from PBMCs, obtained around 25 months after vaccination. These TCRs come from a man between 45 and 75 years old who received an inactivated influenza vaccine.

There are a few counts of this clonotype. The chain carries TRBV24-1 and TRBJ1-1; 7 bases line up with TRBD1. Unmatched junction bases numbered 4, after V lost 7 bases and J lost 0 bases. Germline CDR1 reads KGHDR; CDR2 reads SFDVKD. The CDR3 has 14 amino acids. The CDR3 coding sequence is TGTGCCACCAGGGAGACAGGGATGAACACTGAAGCTTTCTTT. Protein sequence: CATRETGMNTEAFF.

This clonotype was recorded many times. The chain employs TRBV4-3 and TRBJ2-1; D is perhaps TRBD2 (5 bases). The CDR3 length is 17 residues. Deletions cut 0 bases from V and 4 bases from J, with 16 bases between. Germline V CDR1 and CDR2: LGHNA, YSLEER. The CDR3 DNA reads TGCGCCAGCAGCCAAGATAAATTCGAGGGAGAGTACAATGAGCAGTTCTTC. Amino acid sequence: CASSQDKFEGEYNEQFF.

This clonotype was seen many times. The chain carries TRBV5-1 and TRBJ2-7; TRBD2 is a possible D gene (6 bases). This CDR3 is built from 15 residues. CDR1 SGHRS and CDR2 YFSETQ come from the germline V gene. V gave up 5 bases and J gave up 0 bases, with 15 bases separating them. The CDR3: CASRGGDGSSYEQYF. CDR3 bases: TGCGCCAGCAGGGGCGGAGACGGGAGCTCCTACGAGCAGTACTTC. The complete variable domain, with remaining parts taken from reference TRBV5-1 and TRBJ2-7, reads KAGVTQTPRYLIKTRGQQVTLSCSPISGHRSVSWYQQTPGQGLQFLFEYFSETQRNKGNFPGRFSGRQFSNSRSEMNVSTLELGDSALYLCASRGGDGSSYEQYFGPGTRLTVT.

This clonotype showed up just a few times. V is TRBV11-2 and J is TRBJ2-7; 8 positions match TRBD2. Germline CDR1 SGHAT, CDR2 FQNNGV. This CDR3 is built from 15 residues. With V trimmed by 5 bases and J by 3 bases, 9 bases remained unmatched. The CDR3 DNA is TGTGCCAGCAGCCCGAGCGGGAGTATGAACTACGAGCAGTACTTC. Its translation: CASSPSGSMNYEQYF.

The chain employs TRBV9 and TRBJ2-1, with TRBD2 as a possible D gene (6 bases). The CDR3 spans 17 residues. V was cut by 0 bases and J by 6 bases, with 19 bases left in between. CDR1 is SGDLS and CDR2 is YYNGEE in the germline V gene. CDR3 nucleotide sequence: TGTGCCAGCAGCGTAGGTAGTGGCGGGATCGGGGTCAATGAGCAGTTCTTC. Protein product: CASSVGSGGIGVNEQFF. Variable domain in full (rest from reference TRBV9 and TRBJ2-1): DSGVTQTPKHLITATGQRVTLRCSPRSGDLSVYWYQQSLDQGLQFLIQYYNGEERAKGNILERFSAQQFPDLHSELNLSSLELGDSALYFCASSVGSGGIGVNEQFFGPGTRLTVL.

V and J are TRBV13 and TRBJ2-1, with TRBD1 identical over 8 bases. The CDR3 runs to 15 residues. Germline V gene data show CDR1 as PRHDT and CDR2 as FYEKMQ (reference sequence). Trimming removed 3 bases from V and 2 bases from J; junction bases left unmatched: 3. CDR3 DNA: TGTGCCAGCAGCTTGGAGACAGGGGCCTACAATGAGCAGTTCTTC. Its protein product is CASSLETGAYNEQFF.

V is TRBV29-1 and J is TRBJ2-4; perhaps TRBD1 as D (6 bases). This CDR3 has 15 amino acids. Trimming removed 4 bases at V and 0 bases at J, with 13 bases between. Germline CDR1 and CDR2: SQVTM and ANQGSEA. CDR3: CSVGGAGAAKNIQYF. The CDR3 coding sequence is TGCAGCGTTGGGGGTGCAGGGGCAGCCAAAAACATTCAGTACTTC.

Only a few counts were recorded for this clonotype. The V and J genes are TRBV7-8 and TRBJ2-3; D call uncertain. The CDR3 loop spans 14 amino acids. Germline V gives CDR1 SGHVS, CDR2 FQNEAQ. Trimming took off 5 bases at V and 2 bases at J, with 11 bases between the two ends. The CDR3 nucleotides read TGTGCCAGCAGCCCGATATTTAACACAGATACGCAGTATTTT. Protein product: CASSPIFNTDTQYF.